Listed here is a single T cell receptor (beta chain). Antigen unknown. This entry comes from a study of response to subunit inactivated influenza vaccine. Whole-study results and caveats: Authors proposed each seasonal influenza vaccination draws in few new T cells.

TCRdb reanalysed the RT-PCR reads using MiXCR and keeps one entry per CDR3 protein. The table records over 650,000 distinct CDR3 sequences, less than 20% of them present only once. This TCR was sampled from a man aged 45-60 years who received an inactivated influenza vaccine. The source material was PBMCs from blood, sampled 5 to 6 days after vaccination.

The CDR3 region is CSGIGLAGGSWYNEQFF. In DNA, the CDR3 is TGCAGTGGAATTGGGCTAGCGGGAGGATCTTGGTACAATGAGCAGTTCTTC. V usage is TRBV20-1 and J usage is TRBJ2-1, with TRBD2 identical over 11 bases. The germline V gene encodes CDR1 DFQATT and CDR2 SNEGSKA (reference sequence). CDR3 length equals 17 residues. V lost 7 bases, J lost 4 bases, and 15 bases stayed unmatched.